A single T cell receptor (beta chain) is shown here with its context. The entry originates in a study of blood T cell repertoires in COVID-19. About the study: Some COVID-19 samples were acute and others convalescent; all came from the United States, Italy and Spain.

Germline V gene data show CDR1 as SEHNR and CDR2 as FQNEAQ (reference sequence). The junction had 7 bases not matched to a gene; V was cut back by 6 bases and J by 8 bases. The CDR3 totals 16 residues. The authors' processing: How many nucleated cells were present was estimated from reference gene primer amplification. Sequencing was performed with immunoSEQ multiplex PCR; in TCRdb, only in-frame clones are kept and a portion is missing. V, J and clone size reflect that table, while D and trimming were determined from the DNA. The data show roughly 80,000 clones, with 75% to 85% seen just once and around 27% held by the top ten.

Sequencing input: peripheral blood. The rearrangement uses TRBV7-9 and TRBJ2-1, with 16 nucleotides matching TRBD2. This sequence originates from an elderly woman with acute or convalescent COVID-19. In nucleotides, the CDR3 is TGTGCCAGCAGTCCCGGGACTAGCGGGAGGGCTGATGAGCAGTTCTTC. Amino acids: CASSPGTSGRADEQFF.